Below are 17 T cell receptor beta chains sequenced from a single sample in a study of graft-versus-host responses after intestinal transplantation. Sequencing used immunoSEQ multiplex PCR; TCRdb keeps in-frame clones, though not all of them. The repertoire holds about 25,000 clones, with roughly 93% as singletons. The source was PBMCs, collected 18 days after transplant. The receptors here all came from a human patient who received an intestinal transplant, so some T cells may come from the graft donor.

The genes are TRBV6-1 and TRBJ2-7; D tentatively fits TRBD1 or TRBD2 (6 bases each). The germline gives CDR1 MNHNS, CDR2 SASEGT. V dropped 6 bases and J dropped 4 bases, with 16 bases sitting between them. There are 14 residues in the CDR3. In DNA form, the CDR3 reads TGTGCCAGCAGCCAGGTGGGGGGCGGGTACGAGCAGTACTTC. Protein sequence: CASSQVGGGYEQYF.

The table lists this clone with a count of one. The rearrangement uses TRBV6-5 and TRBJ2-1; TRBD2 is a possible D gene (6 bases). Germline V gene sequence: CDR1 MNHEY, CDR2 SVGAGI. Trimming took 0 bases from V and 7 from J, leaving 10 bases between them. This CDR3 has 14 amino acids. For the CDR3, the DNA is TGTGCCAGCAGTTACTCGGGGACTGGGAATGAGCAGTTCTTC. This sequence encodes CASSYSGTGNEQFF.

This chain joins TRBV5-8 and TRBJ1-6, with D tentatively TRBD1 (5 bases). CDR3 length: 13 residues. V gave up 4 bases and J gave up 10 bases, with 12 bases separating them. Germline CDR1 reads SGHTS; CDR2 reads YDEGEE. The CDR3 region is CASSPRQKSPLHF. For the CDR3, the DNA is TGTGCCAGCAGCCCCCGACAGAAATCACCCCTCCACTTT.

V and J are TRBV9 and TRBJ1-6, with 8 bases matching TRBD1. Unmatched junction bases numbered 5, after V lost 2 bases and J lost 10 bases. Germline CDR1 reads SGDLS; CDR2 reads YYNGEE. There are 14 residues in the CDR3. For the CDR3, the DNA is TGTGCCAGCAGCGTCGGCAGGGGGCAGTCACCCCTCCACTTT. It encodes CASSVGRGQSPLHF.

The CDR3 DNA follows: TGTGCCAGCAGTTTATCCCCCCTCCGGAGTAAAACTTTCTTT. Its protein is CASSLSPLRSKTFF. V and J are TRBV27 and TRBJ1-1; D uncertain. Germline loops: CDR1 MNHEY, CDR2 SMNVEV (reference sequence). V gave up 0 bases and J gave up 12 bases, with 17 bases separating them. CDR3 length: 14 amino acids.

This sequence joins TRBV10-1 and TRBJ1-1; no firm D call. The CDR3 loop spans 15 amino acids. Germline loops: CDR1 WNHNN, CDR2 SYGVQD (reference sequence). V lost 0 bases and J 0 bases, leaving 8 bases between the germline ends. The CDR3 loop is CASSESTVMNTEAFF. The DNA of the CDR3 is TGCGCCAGCAGTGAGTCGACGGTAATGAACACTGAAGCTTTCTTT.

This chain joins TRBV4-2 and TRBJ2-1; TRBD2 matches at 10 bases. Germline trimming cut 4 bases from V and 2 bases from J; bases unmatched to any gene: 11. This CDR3 spans 18 amino acids. Germline loops: CDR1 LGHNA, CDR2 YNFKEQ. The CDR3 DNA sequence: TGTGCCAGCAGCCGGGAATCGACTAGCGGGCTTCCCTACAATGAGCAGTTCTTC. Amino acids: CASSRESTSGLPYNEQFF.

This chain links TRBV7-9 with TRBJ2-1; D might be TRBD1 or TRBD2, each matching 5 bases. Trimming took off 5 bases at V and 2 bases at J, with 16 bases between the two ends. The CDR3 is made up of 16 amino acids. Germline values: CDR1 SEHNR, CDR2 FQNEAQ (reference sequence). The CDR3 DNA reads TGTGCCAGCAGCCCGGGGCCGTCCGGAGCCTACAATGAGCAGTTCTTC. It translates to CASSPGPSGAYNEQFF. Supplemented by reference TRBV7-9 and TRBJ2-1, the full variable domain reads DTGVSQNPRHKITKRGQNVTFRCDPISEHNRLYWYRQTLGQGPEFLTYFQNEAQLEKSRLLSDRFSAERPKGSFSTLEIQRTEQGDSAMYLCASSPGPSGAYNEQFFGPGTRLTVL.

The rearrangement joins TRBV4-1 to TRBJ2-2; no clear D gene. This CDR3 is 13 amino acids long. Germline CDR1 and CDR2: MGHRA and YSYEKL. V was trimmed by 3 bases and J by 1 base, leaving 3 bases between them. The CDR3 reads CASSQGNTGELFF. DNA for the CDR3: TGCGCCAGCAGCCAGGGGAACACCGGGGAGCTGTTTTTT.

DNA of the CDR3: TGTGCCAGCAGTTTAATAAGGGGGGCAAGGACCTACAATGAGCAGTTCTTC. It translates to CASSLIRGARTYNEQFF. The chain recombines TRBV27 with TRBJ2-1; the D call may be TRBD1 or TRBD2 (6 bases each). V gave up 2 bases and J gave up 2 bases, with 16 bases separating them. The germline V gene has CDR1 MNHEY and CDR2 SMNVEV (reference sequence). The CDR3 contains 17 residues.

In this sample, this clone turned up once. The rearrangement uses TRBV7-9 and TRBJ1-1, with 8 nucleotides matching TRBD1. This CDR3 has 14 residues. Germline CDR1 reads SEHNR; CDR2 reads FQNEAQ (reference sequence). The J segment lost 3 bases and the V segment lost 6 bases, leaving 6 bases of the junction unmatched. CDR3 in amino acids: CASRDREGDTEAFF. DNA for the CDR3: TGTGCCAGCAGGGACAGGGAAGGGGACACTGAAGCTTTCTTT. Full variable domain (missing parts from reference TRBV7-9 and TRBJ1-1): DTGVSQNPRHKITKRGQNVTFRCDPISEHNRLYWYRQTLGQGPEFLTYFQNEAQLEKSRLLSDRFSAERPKGSFSTLEIQRTEQGDSAMYLCASRDREGDTEAFFGQGTRLTVV.

The chain joins TRBV7-9 to TRBJ2-1; no firm D call. Germline V gives CDR1 SEHNR, CDR2 FQNEAQ (reference sequence). V gave up 4 bases and J gave up 0 bases, with 10 bases separating them. The CDR3 spans 15 residues. The CDR3 nucleotides read TGTGCCAGCAGCTCTTCGGAGTTCTCCTACAATGAGCAGTTCTTC. It yields the protein CASSSSEFSYNEQFF.

The chain joins TRBV11-2 to TRBJ2-1, with unresolved D. Trimming removed 6 bases from V and 0 bases from J, with 12 bases in between. Germline CDR1 and CDR2: SGHAT and FQNNGV. The CDR3 contains 15 residues. CDR3 DNA sequence: TGTGCCAGCAGTCTCGGAACTTTCTCCTACAATGAGCAGTTCTTC. It translates to CASSLGTFSYNEQFF.

This sequence joins TRBV7-9 and TRBJ1-2; D uncertain. Germline CDR1 and CDR2: SEHNR and FQNEAQ (reference sequence). The ends were cut back, 1 base at V and 5 bases at J, with 8 bases in the middle. The CDR3 totals 13 residues. CDR3 protein: CASSLGTSYGYTF. The CDR3 region has the DNA TGTGCCAGCAGCTTAGGCACCTCGTATGGCTACACCTTC.

The rearrangement uses TRBV11-3 and TRBJ1-2, with D perhaps matching TRBD1 (6 bases). The germline V gene has CDR1 SGHNT and CDR2 YENEEA. This CDR3 spans 15 amino acids. Trimming left V 7 bases short and J 1 base short, with 16 bases between. CDR3 amino acids: CASMPRDTDNYGYTF. The CDR3 DNA follows: TGTGCCAGCATGCCCCGGGACACAGATAACTATGGCTACACCTTC.

The rearrangement links TRBV2 to TRBJ2-7; TRBD1 might be the D (5 bases). Per the germline V gene, CDR1 is SNHLY and CDR2 is FYNNEI. With 2 bases removed from V and 3 bases from J, the gap between germline ends came to 17 bases. There are 16 residues in the CDR3. The CDR3 DNA reads TGTGCCAGCAGTGAACCCATCGACAGCAGCCTCTACGAGCAGTACTTC. The encoded protein is CASSEPIDSSLYEQYF.

This chain links TRBV4-1 with TRBJ1-6; 7 positions match TRBD1. Germline assignment: CDR1 MGHRA and CDR2 YSYEKL. V gave up 1 base and J gave up 9 bases; unmatched junction bases: 12. This CDR3 is built from 17 residues. The CDR3 DNA reads TGCGCCAGCAGCCAAGCATTCCGGACAGGTATGAGTTCACCCCTCCACTTT. It yields the protein CASSQAFRTGMSSPLHF.